Shown below are 29 T cell receptor beta chains from a single sample sequenced in a study of cytomegalovirus exposure and HLA in healthy donors. PCR amplification relied on 60 Vbeta primers (plus 13 Jbeta primers). Sequencing was performed with immunoSEQ multiplex PCR; in TCRdb, only in-frame clones are kept and a portion is missing. The sample shows 200,000 or so clones, 75% to 85% of them seen only once. Sequences were obtained from PBMCs. These receptors came from a girl between 5 and 17 years old in good health and CMV-seronegative.

J is TRBJ2-3 and V is TRBV10-3, with TRBD1 matching 9 bases. CDR1 is ENHRY and CDR2 is SYGVKD in the germline V gene. Trimming took 4 bases from V and 1 from J; bases not matched to a gene: 6. This CDR3 is built from 16 residues. CDR3 region: CAISGSGQGGTDTQYF. Here the CDR3 DNA reads TGTGCCATCAGTGGTTCGGGACAGGGTGGCACAGATACGCAGTATTTT.

This chain links TRBV30 with TRBJ1-1; TRBD1 agrees at 10 bases. The CDR3 extends over 17 amino acids. Germline assignment: CDR1 GTSNPN and CDR2 SVGIG (reference sequence). The ends lost 2 bases at V and 4 bases at J; junction bases unmatched: 13. The CDR3 sequence: CAWSKADRGRWSTEAFF. DNA for the CDR3: TGTGCCTGGAGTAAAGCCGACAGGGGGCGGTGGAGCACTGAAGCTTTCTTT.

This chain joins TRBV28 and TRBJ2-7; 8 positions match TRBD2. The ends lost 6 bases at V and 3 bases at J; junction bases unmatched: 7. The CDR3 has 14 residues. Germline V gene lookup returns CDR1 MDHEN and CDR2 SYDVKM. CDR3 sequence reads: CASRAGGLSYEQYF. The CDR3, as DNA: TGTGCCAGCAGGGCGGGGGGCCTGAGCTACGAGCAGTACTTC.

The chain employs TRBV7-9 and TRBJ1-5; 7 bases fit TRBD1. Trimming took 5 bases from V and 3 from J; bases not matched to a gene: 1. CDR3 length: 13 residues. Germline CDR1 and CDR2: SEHNR and FQNEAQ (reference sequence). CDR3 DNA: TGTGCCAGCAGCGGGACAGCCAATCAGCCCCAGCATTTT. As protein: CASSGTANQPQHF.

This clone was seen only a few times. This chain links TRBV9 with TRBJ2-7, with a weak D call TRBD1 (6 bases). The V gene lost 3 bases and the J gene lost 3 bases, with 13 bases spanning the gap. CDR1 SGDLS and CDR2 YYNGEE come from the germline V gene. There are 14 residues in the CDR3. The CDR3 protein is CASSADSSLYEQYF. CDR3 sequence (DNA): TGTGCCAGCAGCGCGGACAGCTCCCTCTACGAGCAGTACTTC.

This sequence joins TRBV7-2 and TRBJ1-1; D not certain. CDR3 size: 14 residues. Germline-derived CDR1 and CDR2 are SGHTA and FQGNSA. Trimming removed 2 bases at V and 0 bases at J, with 7 bases between. CDR3: CASSLQTLNTEAFF. For the CDR3, the DNA is TGTGCCAGCAGCTTACAAACTTTGAACACTGAAGCTTTCTTT.

This rearrangement joins TRBV5-1 to TRBJ2-4; D is possibly TRBD2 (5 bases). V was clipped by 1 base and J by 9 bases, with 11 bases between them. The CDR3 loop spans 13 amino acids. CDR1 and CDR2 (germline): SGHRS, YFSETQ. CDR3 protein: CASSLRTEGIQYF. DNA for the CDR3: TGCGCCAGCAGCTTGAGAACCGAGGGCATTCAGTACTTC.

V usage is TRBV9 and J usage is TRBJ2-5, with D possibly matching TRBD2 (5 bases). CDR3 length equals 14 residues. The germline CDR1 and CDR2 sequences are SGDLS and YYNGEE. V gave up 3 bases and J gave up 2 bases, with 11 bases separating them. Here the CDR3 reads CASSAGLQQETQYF. The CDR3 bases are TGTGCCAGCAGCGCTGGACTTCAGCAAGAGACCCAGTACTTC.

The CDR3 loop is CASSLSGGAGNEQFF. The DNA of the CDR3 is TGTGCCAGCAGCTTATCAGGGGGCGCGGGGAATGAGCAGTTCTTC. The V gene is TRBV7-9, the J gene TRBJ2-1; 8 bases are shared with TRBD1. CDR3 length: 15 residues. CDR1 and CDR2 (germline): SEHNR, FQNEAQ (reference sequence). V shed 2 bases and J 7 bases; nucleotides not matched to a gene: 7.

The CDR3 loop is CASGRTEAFF. The DNA of the CDR3 is TGTGCCAGCGGTCGGACTGAAGCTTTCTTT. The chain links TRBV27 to TRBJ1-1; D not certain. CDR3 length: 10 amino acids. V shed 8 bases and J shed 5 bases, with 6 bases lying between them. Germline values: CDR1 MNHEY, CDR2 SMNVEV (reference sequence).

CDR3 DNA sequence: TGTGCCACCAGTTGGGGACTCCCCAATGAGCAGTTCTTC. It yields the protein CATSWGLPNEQFF. The chain is built from TRBV15 and TRBJ2-1; a weak D match, TRBD2 (6 bases). Trimming shortened V by 6 bases and J by 6 bases, and 12 bases separated the two germline ends. The CDR3 runs 13 residues. Germline V gene sequence: CDR1 LNHNV, CDR2 YYDKDF (reference sequence).

This chain joins TRBV5-1 and TRBJ2-7, with TRBD1 matching over 8 bases. The CDR3 sequence is 16 residues long. Germline V gives CDR1 SGHRS, CDR2 YFSETQ. V gave up 7 bases and J gave up 3 bases; unmatched junction bases: 15. CDR3 nucleotides: TGCGCCAGCGGCCCAGCTAGGACAGGGTCTAACTACGAGCAGTACTTC. Its protein is CASGPARTGSNYEQYF.

The chain uses TRBV19 and TRBJ1-6, with 10 positions matching TRBD1. This CDR3 is built from 14 residues. Germline trimming cut 5 bases from V and 9 bases from J; bases unmatched to any gene: 4. Germline V lookup: CDR1 LNHDA, CDR2 SQIVND (reference sequence). The CDR3 sequence: CASSSGQGFSPLHF. The DNA of the CDR3 is TGTGCCAGTAGTTCGGGACAGGGGTTTTCACCCCTCCACTTT.

The rearrangement uses TRBV5-1 and TRBJ2-7; possibly TRBD2 for D (5 bases). V was trimmed by 0 bases and J by 5 bases, leaving 18 bases between them. The CDR3 runs 16 residues. Germline CDR1 and CDR2: SGHRS and YFSETQ. CDR3 residues: CASSLGAGRTVHEQYF. CDR3 in DNA: TGCGCCAGCAGCTTGGGGGCGGGCCGCACAGTCCACGAGCAGTACTTC. The full variable domain, completed using reference TRBV5-1 and TRBJ2-7, is KAGVTQTPRYLIKTRGQQVTLSCSPISGHRSVSWYQQTPGQGLQFLFEYFSETQRNKGNFPGRFSGRQFSNSRSEMNVSTLELGDSALYLCASSLGAGRTVHEQYFGPGTRLTVT.

The genes are TRBV5-1 and TRBJ2-5; TRBD1 matches 9 bases. With 4 bases clipped from V and 11 bases from J, the junction kept 12 bases outside the gene matches. Germline V gene lookup returns CDR1 SGHRS and CDR2 YFSETQ. This CDR3 spans 14 amino acids. CDR3 amino acids: CASSEWTGVVEQYF. The CDR3 DNA reads TGCGCCAGCAGCGAGTGGACAGGGGTTGTGGAGCAGTACTTC. Full variable domain (missing parts from reference TRBV5-1 and TRBJ2-5): KAGVTQTPRYLIKTRGQQVTLSCSPISGHRSVSWYQQTPGQGLQFLFEYFSETQRNKGNFPGRFSGRQFSNSRSEMNVSTLELGDSALYLCASSEWTGVVEQYFGPGTRLLVL.

The chain recombines TRBV28 with TRBJ1-2; D gene unclear. CDR3 length: 14 residues. CDR1 MDHEN and CDR2 SYDVKM come from the germline V gene. Trimming shortened V by 5 bases and J by 3 bases, and 13 bases separated the two germline ends. The CDR3 bases are TGTGCCAGCAGTCAAGAACTCCCGGACTATGGCTACACCTTC. It translates to CASSQELPDYGYTF.

This clone was seen only once. The genes are TRBV21-1 and TRBJ2-1; the table's D call, TRBD1, has no DNA check behind it. TRBV21-1 is given as a pseudogene. The CDR3 totals 14 residues. CDR3 amino acids: CASTPGQVIDEQFF. The CDR3 nucleotides read TGTGCCAGCACCCCGGGACAGGTTATCGATGAGCAGTTCTTC.

The chain links TRBV28 to TRBJ1-5, with 8 bases identical to TRBD1. The CDR3 extends over 15 amino acids. The junction had 6 bases not matched to a gene; V was cut back by 6 bases and J by 2 bases. From germline, CDR1 is MDHEN and CDR2 SYDVKM. The CDR3 nucleotides are TGTGCCAGCAGGCCGACAGGGGCCGGCAATCAGCCCCAGCATTTT. Its protein product is CASRPTGAGNQPQHF.

The chain recombines TRBV6-4 with TRBJ2-7, with D possibly being TRBD2 (5 bases). The germline gives CDR1 MRHNA, CDR2 SNTAGT. The CDR3 contains 10 residues. The V gene lost 5 bases and the J gene lost 12 bases, with 11 bases spanning the gap. The CDR3, as DNA: TGTGCCAGCAGTCCAGGAGGACGGTACTTC. Translated: CASSPGGRYF.

This rearrangement joins TRBV19 to TRBJ1-5, with D unclear. This CDR3 spans 15 amino acids. V lost 7 bases and J 6 bases, leaving 19 bases between the germline ends. Germline V gene lookup returns CDR1 LNHDA and CDR2 SQIVND (reference sequence). The DNA for the CDR3 is TGTGCCAGTACCGCGAGGGCAGGTGCCACTCAGCCCCAGCATTTT. Encoded protein: CASTARAGATQPQHF.

The chain is built from TRBV19 and TRBJ2-1, with D possibly matching TRBD2 (5 bases). Trimming pared 6 bases from V and 6 bases from J, leaving 15 bases between. In germline, CDR1 is LNHDA, CDR2 SQIVND (reference sequence). The CDR3 loop spans 14 amino acids. The CDR3 nucleotides read TGTGCCAGTAGCACGGGGAGAGCTCTCAATGAGCAGTTCTTC. It specifies CASSTGRALNEQFF.

The chain combines TRBV4-3 with TRBJ2-5; D is unresolved. The CDR3 covers 16 residues. CDR1 is LGHNA and CDR2 is YSLEER in the germline V gene. Trimming left V 0 bases short and J 1 base short, with 12 bases between. The CDR3: CASSQDRVLIQETQYF. The CDR3 DNA reads TGCGCCAGCAGCCAAGACCGGGTGCTAATCCAAGAGACCCAGTACTTC.

V usage is TRBV7-2 and J usage is TRBJ1-1; 8 bases are shared with TRBD1. The CDR3 has 15 residues. The J segment lost 3 bases and the V segment lost 3 bases, leaving 6 bases of the junction unmatched. The V gene's germline CDR1 is SGHTA and CDR2 FQGNSA. The DNA for the CDR3 is TGTGCCAGCAGCTTGACCCGGGACAGGTACACTGAAGCTTTCTTT. Translating it yields CASSLTRDRYTEAFF.

The CDR3 is CASSPGQGIPYGYTF. CDR3 coding DNA: TGTGCCAGCAGTCCGGGACAGGGAATACCATATGGCTACACCTTC. The V gene is TRBV27, the J gene TRBJ1-2; 9 positions agree with TRBD1. The CDR3 length is 15 residues. Per the germline V gene, CDR1 is MNHEY and CDR2 is SMNVEV (reference sequence). Trimming took 5 bases from V and 5 from J; bases not matched to a gene: 9.

J is TRBJ2-7 and V is TRBV5-1, with TRBD1 identical over 7 bases. V shed 4 bases and J 0 bases; nucleotides not matched to a gene: 19. CDR1 and CDR2 from the germline V gene are SGHRS and YFSETQ. The CDR3 spans 19 residues. This chain's CDR3 is CASSRTFTAGTESSYEQYF. The CDR3 region has the DNA TGCGCCAGCAGCCGTACCTTTACAGCCGGGACAGAGAGCTCCTACGAGCAGTACTTC. The whole variable domain, remainder taken from reference TRBV5-1 and TRBJ2-7, is KAGVTQTPRYLIKTRGQQVTLSCSPISGHRSVSWYQQTPGQGLQFLFEYFSETQRNKGNFPGRFSGRQFSNSRSEMNVSTLELGDSALYLCASSRTFTAGTESSYEQYFGPGTRLTVT.

The chain combines TRBV27 with TRBJ1-1, with D uncertain. Germline CDR1 reads MNHEY; CDR2 reads SMNVEV (reference sequence). Trimming took off 0 bases at V and 0 bases at J, with 8 bases between the two ends. The CDR3 is 15 residues long. DNA of the CDR3: TGTGCCAGCAGTTTATCGAACGGGATGAACACTGAAGCTTTCTTT. Encoded protein: CASSLSNGMNTEAFF.

This chain uses TRBV2 with TRBJ1-3; a possible D gene is TRBD1 (6 bases). Germline values: CDR1 SNHLY, CDR2 FYNNEI. This CDR3 contains 16 residues. V gave up 7 bases and J gave up 5 bases, with 21 bases separating them. CDR3 protein: CASNRGGDRRRNTIYF. CDR3 coding DNA: TGTGCCAGCAATAGAGGGGGTGACAGGCGTCGAAACACCATATATTTT.

This clone was detected only a few times. V and J are TRBV21-1 and TRBJ1-3; the table's D call, TRBD1, was not checked against the DNA. TRBV21-1 has pseudogene status. The CDR3 is made up of 14 amino acids. The CDR3 loop reads CASSKIWQGNTIYF. CDR3 coding DNA: TGTGCCAGCAGCAAAATTTGGCAGGGAAACACCATATATTTT.

This chain joins TRBV7-2 and TRBJ2-5; 7 positions match TRBD2. This CDR3 region has 14 residues. Germline trimming cut 4 bases from V and 5 bases from J; bases unmatched to any gene: 7. Germline-derived CDR1 and CDR2 are SGHTA and FQGNSA. The CDR3 DNA reads TGTGCCAGCAGCTCACGGAGCGGGGCGGAGACCCAGTACTTC. Translation: CASSSRSGAETQYF. The variable domain in full, with the rest retrieved from reference TRBV7-2 and TRBJ2-5, is GAGVSQSPSNKVTEKGKDVELRCDPISGHTALYWYRQSLGQGLEFLIYFQGNSAPDKSGLPSDRFSAERTGGSVSTLTIQRTQQEDSAVYLCASSSRSGAETQYFGPGTRLLVL.